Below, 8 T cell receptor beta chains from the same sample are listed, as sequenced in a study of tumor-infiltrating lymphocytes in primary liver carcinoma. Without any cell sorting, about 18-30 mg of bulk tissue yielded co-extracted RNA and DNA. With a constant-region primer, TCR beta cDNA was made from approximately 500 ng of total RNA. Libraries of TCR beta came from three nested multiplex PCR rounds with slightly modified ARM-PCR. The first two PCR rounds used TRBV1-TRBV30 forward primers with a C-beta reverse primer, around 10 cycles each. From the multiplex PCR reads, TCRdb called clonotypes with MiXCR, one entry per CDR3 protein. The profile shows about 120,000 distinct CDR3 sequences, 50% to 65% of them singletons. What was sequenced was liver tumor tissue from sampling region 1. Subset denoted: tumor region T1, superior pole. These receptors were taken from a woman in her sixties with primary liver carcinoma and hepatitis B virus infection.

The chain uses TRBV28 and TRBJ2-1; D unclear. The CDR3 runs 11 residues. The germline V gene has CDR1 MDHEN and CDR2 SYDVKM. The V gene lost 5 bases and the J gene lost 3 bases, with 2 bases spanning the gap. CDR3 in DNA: TGTGCCAGCAGTGTCTACAATGAGCAGTTCTTC. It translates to CASSVYNEQFF. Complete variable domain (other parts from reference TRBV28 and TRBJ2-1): DVKVTQSSRYLVKRTGEKVFLECVQDMDHENMFWYRQDPGLGLRLIYFSYDVKMKEKGDIPEGYSVSREKKERFSLILESASTNQTSMYLCASSVYNEQFFGPGTRLTVL.

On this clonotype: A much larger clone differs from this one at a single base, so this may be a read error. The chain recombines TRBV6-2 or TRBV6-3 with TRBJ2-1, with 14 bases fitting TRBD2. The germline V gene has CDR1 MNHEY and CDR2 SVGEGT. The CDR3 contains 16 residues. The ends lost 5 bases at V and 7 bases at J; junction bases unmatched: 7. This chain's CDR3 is CASSPRRLAGGNEQFF. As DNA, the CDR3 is TGTGCCAGCAGTCCCCGGAGACTAGCGGGAGGGAATGAGCAGTTCTTC.

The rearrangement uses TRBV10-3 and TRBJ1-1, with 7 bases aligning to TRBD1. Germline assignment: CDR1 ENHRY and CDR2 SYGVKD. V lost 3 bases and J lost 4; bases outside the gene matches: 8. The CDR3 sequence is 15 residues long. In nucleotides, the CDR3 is TGTGCCATCAGTGAACACAGGGGCCGGGGCACTGAAGCTTTCTTT. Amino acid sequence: CAISEHRGRGTEAFF.

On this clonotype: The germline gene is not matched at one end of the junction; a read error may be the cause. CDR3 nucleotide sequence: TGTGCCACTAGTATCGGGGAAGGCTACACCTTC. This sequence encodes CATSIGEGYTF. The rearrangement uses TRBV19 and TRBJ1-2; no definite D call. This CDR3 has 11 residues. Germline loops: CDR1 LNHDA, CDR2 SQIVND (reference sequence).

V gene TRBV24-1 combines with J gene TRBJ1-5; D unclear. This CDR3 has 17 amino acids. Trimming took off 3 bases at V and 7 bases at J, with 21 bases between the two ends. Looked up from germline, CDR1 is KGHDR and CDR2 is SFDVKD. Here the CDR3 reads CATSDTQGGGFSQPQHF. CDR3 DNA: TGTGCCACCAGTGATACACAAGGTGGTGGGTTCAGCCAGCCCCAGCATTTT.

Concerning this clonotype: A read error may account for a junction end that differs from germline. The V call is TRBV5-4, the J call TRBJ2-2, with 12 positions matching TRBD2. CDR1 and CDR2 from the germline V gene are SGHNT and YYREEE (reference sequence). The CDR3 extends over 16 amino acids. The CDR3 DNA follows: TGTGCCAGCAGGTCACTAGCGGGAGGAGGGACCGGGGAGCTGTATTTT. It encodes CASRSLAGGGTGELYF.

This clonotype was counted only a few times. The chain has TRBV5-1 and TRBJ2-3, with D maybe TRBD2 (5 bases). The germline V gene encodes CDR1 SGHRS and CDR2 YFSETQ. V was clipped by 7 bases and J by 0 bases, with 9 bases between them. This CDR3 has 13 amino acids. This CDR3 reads CASGKRSTDTQYF. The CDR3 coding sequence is TGCGCCAGCGGGAAGCGGAGCACAGATACGCAGTATTTT.

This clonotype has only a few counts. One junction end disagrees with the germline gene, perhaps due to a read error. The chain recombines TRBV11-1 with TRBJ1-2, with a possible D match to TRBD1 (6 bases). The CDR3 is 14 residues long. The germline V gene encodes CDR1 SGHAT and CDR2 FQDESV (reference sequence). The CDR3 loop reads CASSPYREAYGYTF. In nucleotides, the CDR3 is TGTGCTAGCAGCCCTTACAGGGAGGCCTATGGCTACACCTTC. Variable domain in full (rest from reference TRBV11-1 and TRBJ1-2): EAEVAQSPRYKITEKSQAVAFWCDPISGHATLYWYRQILGQGPELLVQFQDESVVDDSQLPKDRFSAERLKGVDSTLKIQPAELGDSAMYLCASSPYREAYGYTFGSGTRLTVV.